Listed below are T cell receptor beta chains from one sample, sequenced in a study of T cell responses to AZD1222 COVID-19 vaccine. Profiling relied on immunoSEQ multiplex PCR, and the TCRdb table lists in-frame clones only, not all of them. The sample records about 120,000 clones, around 93% being singletons. Sequenced material: peripheral blood, taken 28 days after the second AZD1222 dose. These receptors were obtained from an adult who received the AZD1222 COVID-19 vaccine. Each CDR3 is given without its conserved first and last residue. The order of the fields is D gene, J gene, V gene, CDR3 protein. D genes are given only for firm matches.

D: .
J: TRBJ2-1
V: TRBV6-2/TRBV6-3
CDR3: ASSREEQF

D: TRBD2
J: TRBJ2-3
V: TRBV18
CDR3: ASSPYGGGTDTQY

D: TRBD2
J: TRBJ2-1
V: TRBV3-1/TRBV3-2
CDR3: ASSQGEGEQF

D: .
J: TRBJ1-2
V: TRBV18
CDR3: ASSPLDIELYGYT

D: .
J: TRBJ1-1
V: TRBV6-5
CDR3: ASKGWGTEAF

D: .
J: TRBJ1-1
V: TRBV9
CDR3: ASSPQGTEAF

D: TRBD1
J: TRBJ1-5
V: TRBV7-2
CDR3: ASSSETGVLNQPQH

D: .
J: TRBJ1-6
V: TRBV11-2
CDR3: ASSSTRPPLH

D: TRBD2
J: TRBJ2-1
V: TRBV11-2
CDR3: ASSGRGAGVTYNEQF

D: .
J: TRBJ1-5
V: TRBV12-5
CDR3: ASGFDSNQPQH

D: .
J: TRBJ2-1
V: TRBV10-2
CDR3: ASRIGNEQF

D: TRBD1
J: TRBJ1-2
V: TRBV6-6
CDR3: ASKGQGAYPVGGYT

D: TRBD2
J: TRBJ2-1
V: TRBV10-3
CDR3: AISDLAGSDIEQF

D: .
J: TRBJ1-2
V: TRBV6-5
CDR3: ASSMQGNNYGYT

D: .
J: TRBJ2-7
V: TRBV19
CDR3: ASSIGPVGNYEQY

D: .
J: TRBJ1-3
V: TRBV2
CDR3: ASSENRSGNTIY

D: TRBD1
J: TRBJ2-1
V: TRBV11-3
CDR3: ASSPGQGHYNEQF

D: .
J: TRBJ2-2
V: TRBV27
CDR3: ASSLSGLLTGELF

D: .
J: TRBJ2-7
V: TRBV29-1
CDR3: SVEQDLSYEQY

D: .
J: TRBJ1-3
V: TRBV10-3
CDR3: ATLSDSGGNTIY

D: .
J: TRBJ1-1
V: TRBV5-4
CDR3: ASSSLGQGVNTEAF

D: .
J: TRBJ1-5
V: TRBV30
CDR3: AWSVRSVGVGNQPQH

D: TRBD2
J: TRBJ2-1
V: TRBV27
CDR3: ASSLETSGSPEVGFYNEQF

D: .
J: TRBJ1-2
V: TRBV18
CDR3: ASSPLGSVDGYT